These 20 T cell receptor beta chains were sequenced from one sample in a study of shared clonotypes between healthy human individuals. The assay was immunoSEQ multiplex PCR, and TCRdb's table has in-frame clones only and misses some. The table lists about 2.1 million clones, over 85% of them singletons. Only CD45RO-negative cells positively selected for CCR7 counted as naive CD8 cells, so terminally differentiated effector memory CD45RA+ cells were excluded. The sample comprised naive CD8+ T cells from PBMCs. All receptors come from a young man in good health. Some clones in this sample may be carry-over from other donors' samples.

Remarks on this clone: This specimen includes other DNA sequences encoding the same CDR3. The rearrangement joins TRBV27 to TRBJ2-1, with 11 bases lining up with TRBD2. V gave up 6 bases and J gave up 1 base; unmatched junction bases: 2. Germline assignment: CDR1 MNHEY and CDR2 SMNVEV (reference sequence). The CDR3 has 15 amino acids. CDR3 in amino acids: CASSRTSGSYNEQFF. The CDR3 DNA is TGTGCCAGCAGCCGGACTAGCGGGTCCTACAATGAGCAGTTCTTC.

J is TRBJ2-7 and V is TRBV29-1; 10 nucleotides agree with TRBD2. This CDR3 comprises 16 residues. Looked up from germline, CDR1 is SQVTM and CDR2 is ANQGSEA. V lost 0 bases, J lost 9 bases, and 14 bases stayed unmatched. The CDR3, as DNA: TGCAGCGTTGAAGATCGAACGCGGCTAGCGGGAGATCTGCAGTACTTC. Translating it yields CSVEDRTRLAGDLQYF.

CDR3 region: CASSPRAAEAFF. CDR3 nucleotides: TGTGCCAGCAGCCCAAGGGCAGCTGAAGCTTTCTTT. The J gene is TRBJ1-1, the V gene TRBV6-1; no definite D call. Germline loops: CDR1 MNHNS, CDR2 SASEGT. V lost 6 bases and J lost 6, with 11 bases in between. The CDR3 spans 12 residues.

V usage is TRBV7-9 and J usage is TRBJ2-7; 9 bases are a match to TRBD1. This CDR3 region has 15 residues. The germline V gene encodes CDR1 SEHNR and CDR2 FQNEAQ (reference sequence). Germline trimming cut 8 bases from V and 2 bases from J; bases unmatched to any gene: 10. As DNA, the CDR3 is TGTGCCAGCTCCGTAGCCGGGACAGGGCCCTACGAGCAGTACTTC. Residues: CASSVAGTGPYEQYF.

This clone was detected once. V gene TRBV28 combines with J gene TRBJ2-6, with D tentatively TRBD1 or TRBD2 (5 bases each). The CDR3 consists of 19 residues. V was pared by 4 bases and J by 0 bases, with 19 bases between. Germline assignment: CDR1 MDHEN and CDR2 SYDVKM. CDR3 residues: CASSSLPGTMSSGANVLTF. The CDR3 DNA reads TGTGCCAGCAGTTCGTTGCCCGGGACCATGAGCTCTGGGGCCAACGTCCTGACTTTC.

In this sample, this clone turned up once. This sample includes further DNA sequences coding for the same CDR3. The chain links TRBV28 to TRBJ2-7, with no clear D. This CDR3 is 12 amino acids long. Germline assignment: CDR1 MDHEN and CDR2 SYDVKM. Between the trimmed V and J ends, which lost 2 bases and 5 bases, there was a span of 7 bases. CDR3 nucleotide sequence: TGTGCCAGCAGTTTAATTGGGGACGAGCAGTACTTC. Its translation is CASSLIGDEQYF.

CDR3 protein: CASSWGDSHNEQFF. CDR3 DNA sequence: TGTGCCAGCAGCTGGGGGGACTCACACAATGAGCAGTTCTTC. The rearrangement joins TRBV5-8 to TRBJ2-1; tentative D call: TRBD2 (6 bases). Per germline, CDR1 SGHTS and CDR2 YDEGEE. The ends were cut back, 3 bases at V and 5 bases at J, with 12 bases in the middle. This CDR3 region has 14 residues.

The chain has TRBV7-9 and TRBJ1-2; D uncertain. CDR3 length equals 15 residues. From germline, CDR1 is SEHNR and CDR2 FQNEAQ (reference sequence). Deletions cut 5 bases from V and 3 bases from J, with 16 bases between. CDR3 sequence reads: CASSSREAAHYGYTF. CDR3 nucleotides: TGTGCCAGCAGCAGCCGCGAGGCCGCGCACTATGGCTACACCTTC. The full variable domain, its missing parts supplied by reference TRBV7-9 and TRBJ1-2, is DTGVSQNPRHKITKRGQNVTFRCDPISEHNRLYWYRQTLGQGPEFLTYFQNEAQLEKSRLLSDRFSAERPKGSFSTLEIQRTEQGDSAMYLCASSSREAAHYGYTFGSGTRLTVV.

The V and J genes are TRBV18 and TRBJ2-7; D may be TRBD2 (5 bases). This CDR3 comprises 13 residues. The germline gives CDR1 KGHSH, CDR2 LQKENI. V lost 3 bases to trimming and J lost 7 bases, with 13 bases between them. This chain's CDR3 is CASSPDEGLEQYF. CDR3 coding DNA: TGTGCCAGCTCACCTGATGAGGGATTGGAGCAGTACTTC.

The rearrangement joins TRBV5-1 to TRBJ2-1; 9 bases match TRBD2. The V and J ends lost 2 bases and 7 bases, in that order; junction bases with no gene match: 4. Germline assignment: CDR1 SGHRS and CDR2 YFSETQ. This CDR3 contains 14 residues. DNA for the CDR3: TGCGCCAGCAGCTTCTTTACTAGCGGGAATGAGCAGTTCTTC. This gives the protein CASSFFTSGNEQFF.

The J gene is TRBJ2-7, the V gene TRBV4-1; possible D gene TRBD2, 6 bases. The germline V and J ends were trimmed by 1 base and 7 bases, with 17 bases remaining between them. CDR3 length: 15 residues. Per germline, CDR1 MGHRA and CDR2 YSYEKL. The CDR3 spells CASSQVLAAGGEQYF. CDR3 in DNA: TGCGCCAGCAGCCAAGTACTAGCTGCCGGGGGAGAGCAGTACTTC.

This clone came up once. The rearrangement joins TRBV4-1 to TRBJ2-2, with 8 nucleotides matching TRBD1. Germline values: CDR1 MGHRA, CDR2 YSYEKL. The CDR3 contains 20 residues. With V trimmed by 1 base and J by 0 bases, 13 bases remained unmatched. CDR3 DNA: TGCGCCAGCAGCCAAGCGGGATTGGGTGGACAGGGACCGAACACCGGGGAGCTGTTTTTT. Residues: CASSQAGLGGQGPNTGELFF.

The CDR3 nucleotides read TGCGCCAGCAGCTTGCTGGGCAGTGGAGATGAGCAGTTCTTC. It specifies CASSLLGSGDEQFF. J is TRBJ2-1 and V is TRBV5-1; no reliable D call. The CDR3 runs 14 residues. CDR1 and CDR2 (germline): SGHRS, YFSETQ. V lost 1 base and J 8 bases, leaving 13 bases between the germline ends.

This clone was seen a single time. This chain connects TRBV27 to TRBJ2-6; TRBD1 is a possible D gene (6 bases). Germline CDR1 MNHEY, CDR2 SMNVEV (reference sequence). The CDR3 spans 15 residues. Between the trimmed V and J ends, which lost 6 bases and 3 bases, there was a span of 12 bases. CDR3 DNA: TGTGCCAGCAGACCAGGGGTGGGTGGGGCCAACGTCCTGACTTTC. Its protein is CASRPGVGGANVLTF.

In the case of this clone: Other DNA sequences in this sample translate to the same CDR3. The rearrangement joins TRBV9 to TRBJ2-3; 7 nucleotides line up with TRBD1. The germline V gene has CDR1 SGDLS and CDR2 YYNGEE. The ends lost 2 bases at V and 3 bases at J; junction bases unmatched: 3. The length of the CDR3 is 14 residues. The CDR3 spells CASSVGTATDTQYF. The CDR3 DNA reads TGTGCCAGCAGCGTCGGGACAGCGACAGATACGCAGTATTTT. The full variable domain, completed using reference TRBV9 and TRBJ2-3, is DSGVTQTPKHLITATGQRVTLRCSPRSGDLSVYWYQQSLDQGLQFLIQYYNGEERAKGNILERFSAQQFPDLHSELNLSSLELGDSALYFCASSVGTATDTQYFGPGTRLTVL.

The rearrangement links TRBV29-1 to TRBJ2-1; 7 nucleotides align to TRBD2. Germline V gene lookup returns CDR1 SQVTM and CDR2 ANQGSEA. The CDR3 runs to 16 residues. Germline trimming cut 5 bases from V and 0 bases from J; bases unmatched to any gene: 10. The CDR3 DNA is TGCAGCGTTCGGGGGGTAGCCGAAAGCTCCTACAATGAGCAGTTCTTC. This translates into CSVRGVAESSYNEQFF.

This chain links TRBV27 with TRBJ2-1; 7 positions agree with TRBD2. The V and J ends lost 0 bases and 8 bases, in that order; junction bases with no gene match: 10. This CDR3 has 16 residues. Germline V gene lookup returns CDR1 MNHEY and CDR2 SMNVEV (reference sequence). The CDR3 coding sequence is TGTGCCAGCAGTTTATCGTTGTGGGAGGGCCGTGATGAGCAGTTCTTC. It specifies CASSLSLWEGRDEQFF.

This clone was seen only once. This chain links TRBV27 with TRBJ1-5; D is unclear. V lost 3 bases, J lost 1 base, and 7 bases lay in between. CDR1 and CDR2 (germline): MNHEY, SMNVEV (reference sequence). CDR3 length: 14 residues. The DNA for the CDR3 is TGTGCCAGCAGTTTCGGAGAGAGCAATCAGCCCCAGCATTTT. As protein: CASSFGESNQPQHF.

V usage is TRBV11-2 and J usage is TRBJ2-7; 7 bases align to TRBD2. CDR3 length equals 16 residues. The V gene end was trimmed by 2 bases and the J gene end by 2 bases; junction bases not matched to a gene: 9. Germline V lookup: CDR1 SGHAT, CDR2 FQNNGV. The CDR3 DNA is TGTGCCAGCAGCTTATCGAGGGGAGGGGCCACCTACGAGCAGTACTTC. Amino acid sequence: CASSLSRGGATYEQYF.

This chain links TRBV7-8 with TRBJ2-7; D not resolved. The CDR3 runs to 12 residues. Germline V gives CDR1 SGHVS, CDR2 FQNEAQ. CDR3 nucleotides: TGTGCTGCCGGGTATAGTTCCTACGAGCAGTACTTC. Its protein product is CAAGYSSYEQYF.